This is a list of T cell receptor beta chains from one sample in a study of shared clonotypes between healthy human individuals. Produced via immunoSEQ multiplex PCR; TCRdb's table is partial and in-frame only. The sample has approximately 720,000 clones; about two thirds are singletons. Sequenced sample: memory CD4+ T cells sorted from blood. Receptors were obtained from a woman aged 30 to 39 in good health. The CDR3 runs from the conserved cysteine through the conserved F or W. D genes are given only for firm matches. Clone size is given for some rows only: seen once, a few or many times, or a class if the clone is expanded.

CDR3	DNA	V	size	J	D
CASSVARSGYTF	TGTGCCAGCAGCGTAGCTAGGAGTGGCTACACCTTC	TRBV9	few	TRBJ1-2	.
CAWRTGQSSYEQYF	TGTGCCTGGCGAACCGGACAAAGCTCCTACGAGCAGTACTTC	TRBV30	.	TRBJ2-7	.
CASSPRRGAEKLFF	TGTGCCAGTAGCCCTCGAAGGGGTGCCGAAAAACTGTTTTTT	TRBV19	.	TRBJ1-4	.
CASSPSGSTPLYEQYF	TGTGCCAGCAGTCCTAGCGGGAGTACCCCCCTCTACGAGCAGTACTTC	TRBV5-4	many	TRBJ2-7	TRBD2
CASELAGEETQYF	TGTGCCAGCGAACTAGCGGGAGAAGAGACCCAGTACTTC	TRBV6-1	many	TRBJ2-5	TRBD2
CASSLGTGSPNYGYTF	TGTGCCAGCAGCTTGGGGACTGGGAGCCCTAACTATGGCTACACCTTC	TRBV5-4	.	TRBJ1-2	.
CASSQASRGGGEQYF	TGCGCCAGCAGCCAAGCATCTAGGGGGGGTGGCGAGCAGTACTTC	TRBV4-1	.	TRBJ2-7	.
CASSSRGRGETQYF	TGTGCCAGCAGTAGCAGGGGGCGCGGTGAGACCCAGTACTTC	TRBV6-1	.	TRBJ2-5	TRBD1
CASSPQGALVYQPQHF	TGTGCCAGCAGCCCCCAGGGGGCGCTGGTTTATCAGCCCCAGCATTTT	TRBV27	.	TRBJ1-5	TRBD1
CASSLTTGRAYEQYF	TGTGCCAGCAGCTTAACGACAGGGAGGGCCTACGAGCAGTACTTC	TRBV7-9	.	TRBJ2-7	.
CASSYGGTGSGNTIYF	TGTGCCAGCAGTTACGGTGGGACAGGGTCTGGAAACACCATATATTTT	TRBV6-5	.	TRBJ1-3	TRBD1
CASTLGPRYEQYF	TGTGCCAGTACCCTCGGGCCGCGCTACGAGCAGTACTTC	TRBV19	.	TRBJ2-7	.
CASSLGLTGSLRQYF	TGTGCCAGCAGCTTGGGCCTGACAGGGTCTCTACGGCAGTACTTC	TRBV5-6	.	TRBJ2-7	TRBD1
CASRQQGAGDEQFF	TGTGCCAGCAGACAACAGGGGGCAGGGGATGAGCAGTTCTTC	TRBV6-5	.	TRBJ2-1	TRBD1
CASSVGIRGTGAYEQYF	TGTGCCAGCAGCGTAGGAATAAGGGGGACAGGGGCCTACGAGCAGTACTTC	TRBV9	.	TRBJ2-7	TRBD1
CASSQDPTSGSDTQYF	TGTGCCAGCAGCCAAGATCCCACTAGCGGATCAGATACGCAGTATTTT	TRBV4-2	.	TRBJ2-3	TRBD2
CAWSSSGGYNEQFF	TGTGCCTGGAGTTCTAGCGGGGGGTACAATGAGCAGTTCTTC	TRBV30	.	TRBJ2-1	TRBD2
CASSLGQQETQYF	TGTGCCAGCAGCCTTGGACAGCAAGAGACCCAGTACTTC	TRBV11-2	.	TRBJ2-5	.
CASVGLPSYEQYF	TGTGCCAGCGTAGGGTTACCCTCCTACGAGCAGTACTTC	TRBV28	.	TRBJ2-7	.
CASSPLGLAGSSETQYF	TGCGCCAGCAGCCCCCTCGGACTAGCGGGATCGAGTGAGACCCAGTACTTC	TRBV4-1	once	TRBJ2-5	TRBD2
CASSGTSGRQETQYF	TGTGCCAGCAGTGGGACTAGCGGGCGCCAAGAGACCCAGTACTTC	TRBV28	.	TRBJ2-5	TRBD2
CASSLDRNEQYF	TGTGCCAGCAGCTTGGACAGGAACGAGCAGTACTTC	TRBV11-3	.	TRBJ2-7	TRBD1
CASSLEGGGQPQHF	TGCGCCAGCAGCTTGGAAGGGGGCGGGCAGCCCCAGCATTTT	TRBV5-1	.	TRBJ1-5	TRBD1
CASSSDNTGELFF	TGTGCCAGCTCATCCGACAACACCGGGGAGCTGTTTTTT	TRBV18	.	TRBJ2-2	.
CASSLIFSRPTAYEQYF	TGTGCCAGCAGCTTGATTTTTTCGAGACCTACGGCCTACGAGCAGTACTTC	TRBV5-5	.	TRBJ2-7	.
CSVEGEQTSGAYEQYF	TGCAGCGTTGAGGGGGAGCAGACTAGCGGGGCCTACGAGCAGTACTTC	TRBV29-1	.	TRBJ2-7	TRBD2
CASSQPPPKEGTDTQYF	TGCGCCAGCAGTCAACCCCCTCCAAAGGAGGGCACAGATACGCAGTATTTT	TRBV23-1	.	TRBJ2-3	.
CAIGDRLAGEEQFF	TGTGCCATCGGAGACAGACTAGCGGGAGAGGAGCAGTTCTTC	TRBV10-3	once	TRBJ2-1	TRBD2
CSARVERSQYF	TGCAGTGCTAGAGTTGAAAGATCGCAGTATTTT	TRBV20-1	.	TRBJ2-3	.
CASSYPNEGEETQYF	TGTGCCAGCAGTTACCCGAATGAGGGAGAAGAGACCCAGTACTTC	TRBV6-6	.	TRBJ2-5	.
CASSPDGAYEQYF	TGTGCCAGCTCACCAGACGGAGCCTACGAGCAGTACTTC	TRBV18	.	TRBJ2-7	.
CASSKVGWRESSYEQYF	TGTGCCAGCAGCAAAGTCGGTTGGCGGGAGAGCTCCTACGAGCAGTACTTC	TRBV21-1	.	TRBJ2-7	.
CASRDRENTEAFF	TGTGCCAGCCGGGACAGAGAGAACACTGAAGCTTTCTTT	TRBV19	.	TRBJ1-1	TRBD1
CASSLGSGNYNEQFF	TGTGCCAGCAGCTTGGGTAGCGGCAACTACAATGAGCAGTTCTTC	TRBV7-3	many	TRBJ2-1	.
CASSGTGWNYGYTF	TGTGCCAGTAGTGGGACAGGGTGGAACTATGGCTACACCTTC	TRBV19	.	TRBJ1-2	TRBD1
CASSSQVGSIEQYF	TGTGCCAGTAGTTCCCAGGTAGGGTCCATCGAGCAGTACTTC	TRBV19	.	TRBJ2-7	.
CASSRTTGYNEQFF	TGTGCCAGCAGCCGGACGACAGGTTACAATGAGCAGTTCTTC	TRBV7-9	.	TRBJ2-1	.
CASSLWRGNTYEQYF	TGTGCCAGCAGCCTATGGAGGGGCAATACCTACGAGCAGTACTTC	TRBV28	.	TRBJ2-7	.
CASSQDSGQSGTDTQYF	TGTGCCAGCAGCCAAGATTCGGGACAGAGCGGGACAGATACGCAGTATTTT	TRBV5-4	.	TRBJ2-3	.
CASSFGQGFTHGYTF	TGCGCCAGCAGCTTCGGACAGGGGTTCACTCATGGCTACACCTTC	TRBV5-1	.	TRBJ1-2	TRBD1
CASSLTTGVRENSYEQYF	TGTGCCAGCAGTTTGACGACTGGCGTACGGGAGAACTCCTACGAGCAGTACTTC	TRBV28	once	TRBJ2-7	.
CASSLQGGAGYTF	TGTGCCAGCAGTTTACAGGGGGGCGCTGGCTACACCTTC	TRBV6-6	.	TRBJ1-2	TRBD1
CASSDSPGQTYGYTF	TGTGCCAGCAGTGATTCCCCGGGACAGACCTATGGCTACACCTTC	TRBV6-1	.	TRBJ1-2	TRBD1
CASSGGNQPQHF	TGTGCCAGCAGTGGGGGGAATCAGCCCCAGCATTTT	TRBV28	medium-sized	TRBJ1-5	.
CASSTTGTANTEAFF	TGTGCCAGTAGTACTACGGGGACAGCGAACACTGAAGCTTTCTTT	TRBV19	.	TRBJ1-1	TRBD1
CASSLRGDTQYF	TGTGCCAGCTCACTCCGGGGAGATACGCAGTATTTT	TRBV18	many	TRBJ2-3	.
CASSPGTALYGYTF	TGTGCCAGCAGTCCTGGGACAGCCCTTTATGGCTACACCTTC	TRBV28	.	TRBJ1-2	TRBD1
CASAGTSGSYEQFF	TGTGCCAGCGCAGGGACTAGCGGGAGCTATGAGCAGTTCTTC	TRBV19	.	TRBJ2-1	TRBD2
CASRATSGSDTGELFF	TGTGCCAGCAGAGCGACTAGCGGGAGTGACACCGGGGAGCTGTTTTTT	TRBV5-4	few	TRBJ2-2	TRBD2
CASSIRDQREAFF	TGTGCCAGCTCAATCCGGGACCAGCGAGAAGCTTTCTTT	TRBV18	.	TRBJ1-1	.
CASSFRGGGLIAFF	TGTGCCAGCAGTTTCCGAGGAGGAGGGTTAATTGCTTTCTTT	TRBV6-5	.	TRBJ1-1	.